This entry lists 29 T cell receptor beta chains sequenced from one sample in a study of blood T cell repertoires in COVID-19. Measured with immunoSEQ multiplex PCR; TCRdb has only the in-frame clones, and not every one. Here the sample spans about 76,000 clones, around 88% being singletons. Sequenced input: peripheral blood. All receptors derive from a man between 25 and 39 years old with acute or convalescent COVID-19.

V gene TRBV2 combines with J gene TRBJ2-1; 9 positions agree with TRBD2. Trimming took 6 bases from V and 8 from J; bases not matched to a gene: 11. There are 15 residues in the CDR3. Per the germline V gene, CDR1 is SNHLY and CDR2 is FYNNEI. Here the CDR3 reads CASRDVGREGDEQFF. The DNA for the CDR3 is TGTGCCAGCAGGGACGTGGGGCGGGAGGGAGATGAGCAGTTCTTC.

V usage is TRBV4-2 and J usage is TRBJ2-7; D is possibly TRBD1 (6 bases). Germline assignment: CDR1 LGHNA and CDR2 YNFKEQ. V shed 4 bases and J shed 3 bases, with 16 bases lying between them. The CDR3 is 15 amino acids. The CDR3 loop reads CASSLRTAENYEQYF. The CDR3 DNA follows: TGTGCCAGCAGCCTTCGGACAGCGGAAAACTACGAGCAGTACTTC.

J is TRBJ2-7 and V is TRBV19; 7 bases map to TRBD1. The CDR3 is 16 amino acids. The germline CDR1 and CDR2 sequences are LNHDA and SQIVND (reference sequence). Germline trimming cut 10 bases from V and 3 bases from J; bases unmatched to any gene: 18. CDR3 sequence reads: CATRPSATGKIYEQYF. The CDR3 DNA follows: TGTGCCACTCGACCCTCCGCGACAGGGAAAATCTACGAGCAGTACTTC.

The chain carries TRBV28 and TRBJ1-1; no reliable D call. CDR3 length: 13 residues. V was shortened by 7 bases and J by 0 bases, with 9 bases between the two germline ends. Germline V gene lookup returns CDR1 MDHEN and CDR2 SYDVKM. CDR3 sequence: CASKAGLNTEAFF. CDR3 DNA: TGTGCCAGCAAGGCGGGCCTGAACACTGAAGCTTTCTTT. Full variable domain (remainder filled in from reference TRBV28 and TRBJ1-1): DVKVTQSSRYLVKRTGEKVFLECVQDMDHENMFWYRQDPGLGLRLIYFSYDVKMKEKGDIPEGYSVSREKKERFSLILESASTNQTSMYLCASKAGLNTEAFFGQGTRLTVV.

J is TRBJ2-3 and V is TRBV5-1; D is unclear. CDR1 and CDR2 from the germline V gene are SGHRS and YFSETQ. V was trimmed by 0 bases and J by 5 bases, leaving 7 bases between them. This CDR3 is 13 amino acids long. CDR3 region: CASSLALGDTQYF. For the CDR3, the DNA is TGCGCCAGCAGCTTGGCCCTAGGAGATACGCAGTATTTT. The entire variable domain, with the rest obtained from reference TRBV5-1 and TRBJ2-3, is as follows: KAGVTQTPRYLIKTRGQQVTLSCSPISGHRSVSWYQQTPGQGLQFLFEYFSETQRNKGNFPGRFSGRQFSNSRSEMNVSTLELGDSALYLCASSLALGDTQYFGPGTRLTVL.

This clone was counted a single time. The rearrangement uses TRBV5-4 and TRBJ2-1; D remains unclear. This CDR3 is built from 15 residues. The V end was cut by 4 bases, the J end by 2 bases, with 13 bases between. Germline V CDR1 and CDR2: SGHNT, YYREEE (reference sequence). The chain's CDR3 is CASSVRFSPYNEQFF. CDR3 sequence (DNA): TGTGCCAGCAGCGTCAGGTTTTCCCCCTACAATGAGCAGTTCTTC.

This clone was recorded only once. The chain combines TRBV11-2 with TRBJ2-1; 7 bases fit TRBD2. V dropped 3 bases and J dropped 7; count of bases not matched to a gene: 9. Germline V gene lookup returns CDR1 SGHAT and CDR2 FQNNGV. The CDR3 covers 15 residues. This chain's CDR3 is CASSFEGGPWNEQFF. CDR3 nucleotides: TGTGCCAGCAGCTTCGAGGGAGGGCCGTGGAATGAGCAGTTCTTC.

The chain recombines TRBV18 with TRBJ1-4; the match to TRBD1 covers 9 bases. The CDR3 totals 14 residues. Germline loops: CDR1 KGHSH, CDR2 LQKENI. With V trimmed by 9 bases and J by 8 bases, 10 bases remained unmatched. CDR3 coding DNA: TGTGCCAGTTCCAGGGACAGGGTCGAGGAAAAACTGTTTTTT. It is translated as CASSRDRVEEKLFF.

The CDR3 DNA reads TGTGCCAGCACAGGGGACCAAAATTCACCCCTCCACTTT. It specifies CASTGDQNSPLHF. The rearrangement links TRBV2 to TRBJ1-6; TRBD1 might be the D (6 bases). The CDR3 is made up of 13 amino acids. CDR1 and CDR2 (germline): SNHLY, FYNNEI. Trimming cost V 7 bases and J 7 bases, with 11 bases left between them.

This chain connects TRBV10-3 to TRBJ1-5, with TRBD1 matching over 8 bases. Germline CDR1 and CDR2: ENHRY and SYGVKD. This CDR3 region has 13 residues. The J segment lost 4 bases and the V segment lost 10 bases, leaving 6 bases of the junction unmatched. The CDR3 DNA is TGTGCCACCAGGGGGCTGCTGAATCAGCCCCAGCATTTT. It specifies CATRGLLNQPQHF.

The chain joins TRBV12-5 to TRBJ2-7; a possible D gene is TRBD2 (5 bases). Germline values: CDR1 LGHNT, CDR2 FRNRAP. The CDR3 has 12 residues. Between the trimmed V and J ends, which lost 5 bases and 4 bases, there was a span of 9 bases. The CDR3 here is CASGPSYYEQYF. The CDR3 DNA reads as TGTGCTAGTGGTCCTAGCTATTACGAGCAGTACTTC.

This chain uses TRBV2 with TRBJ2-7; 10 positions match TRBD1. V lost 4 bases and J lost 0; bases outside the gene matches: 15. The CDR3 loop spans 19 amino acids. The germline gives CDR1 SNHLY, CDR2 FYNNEI. The DNA of the CDR3 is TGTGCCAGCAGTGGGGCGCCGGGACAGGGGTATATCAGCTCCTACGAGCAGTACTTC. This codes for CASSGAPGQGYISSYEQYF.

V is TRBV29-1 and J is TRBJ2-5, with 11 nucleotides matching TRBD1. CDR1 is SQVTM, CDR2 ANQGSEA, per germline. The V segment lost 6 bases and the J segment 5 bases; nucleotides outside the gene matches: 17. The CDR3 loop spans 17 amino acids. DNA of the CDR3: TGCAGCGTGAGGACAGGGGGCCGGTCGGGAGTCGGGGAGACCCAGTACTTC. This sequence encodes CSVRTGGRSGVGETQYF.

The CDR3 region has the DNA TGTGCCAGCAGTTGGGACAGGGGAATGGTCGGGGAGCTGTTTTTT. As protein: CASSWDRGMVGELFF. This chain links TRBV6-1 with TRBJ2-2; 10 bases fit TRBD1. The V and J ends lost 5 bases and 7 bases, in that order; junction bases with no gene match: 7. The length of the CDR3 is 15 residues. Looked up from germline, CDR1 is MNHNS and CDR2 is SASEGT.

The rearrangement joins TRBV29-1 to TRBJ2-5, with D unclear. Trimming stripped 6 bases from V and 0 bases from J, with 11 bases between. Germline CDR1 reads SQVTM; CDR2 reads ANQGSEA. The CDR3 consists of 13 residues. CDR3 nucleotide sequence: TGCAGCGTAGTAGCCGTATACCAAGAGACCCAGTACTTC. Its translation is CSVVAVYQETQYF.

This chain joins TRBV28 and TRBJ1-5; TRBD1 matches at 8 bases. The ends lost 5 bases at V and 6 bases at J; junction bases unmatched: 12. The CDR3 extends over 16 amino acids. Germline lookup yields CDR1 MDHEN and CDR2 SYDVKM. The CDR3 region has the DNA TGTGCCAGCAGTCCCCGTGGACGCAGGGGGCGTCAGCCCCAGCATTTT. It yields the protein CASSPRGRRGRQPQHF.

The chain has TRBV29-1 and TRBJ1-5; 8 bases fit TRBD1. The CDR3 contains 13 residues. The junction had 2 bases not matched to a gene; V was cut back by 6 bases and J by 1 base. Looked up from germline, CDR1 is SQVTM and CDR2 is ANQGSEA. The CDR3 DNA reads TGCAGCGTCCAGGGGGCCAGCAATCAGCCCCAGCATTTT. The encoded protein is CSVQGASNQPQHF.

The V call is TRBV11-3, the J call TRBJ2-4; tentatively, D is TRBD2 (6 bases). Trimming took 9 bases from V and 1 from J, leaving 13 bases between them. The germline gives CDR1 SGHNT, CDR2 YENEEA. The CDR3 totals 14 residues. CDR3: CARRGLSAKNIQYF. CDR3 DNA: TGTGCCAGGAGAGGACTATCGGCCAAAAACATTCAGTACTTC.

The chain uses TRBV2 and TRBJ1-5; 10 bases are a match to TRBD1. Germline V lookup: CDR1 SNHLY, CDR2 FYNNEI. The CDR3 runs to 14 residues. After removal of 4 bases from V and 7 bases from J, the junction contained 4 bases not matched to a gene. CDR3 bases: TGTGCCAGCAGTGGGACAGGGGGTCTCCAGCCCCAGCATTTT. Amino acid sequence: CASSGTGGLQPQHF. The full variable domain, its missing parts supplied by reference TRBV2 and TRBJ1-5, is EPEVTQTPSHQVTQMGQEVILRCVPISNHLYFYWYRQILGQKVEFLVSFYNNEISEKSEIFDDQFSVERPDGSNFTLKIRSTKLEDSAMYFCASSGTGGLQPQHFGDGTRLSIL.

The chain couples TRBV5-6 to TRBJ2-4; 7 bases are a match to TRBD1. The V gene end was trimmed by 5 bases and the J gene end by 1 base; junction bases not matched to a gene: 3. CDR1 and CDR2 from the germline V gene are SGHDT and YYEEEE. The CDR3 length is 14 residues. The CDR3 sequence: CASRDRVAKNIQYF. The CDR3 bases are TGTGCCAGCAGAGACAGGGTTGCCAAAAACATTCAGTACTTC.

V usage is TRBV28 and J usage is TRBJ2-7, with D unresolved. The V end lost 3 bases, the J end lost 1 base, and 19 bases lay between the germline ends. Per the germline V gene, CDR1 is MDHEN and CDR2 is SYDVKM. This CDR3 region has 17 residues. The CDR3 DNA is TGTGCCAGCAGTTTTATCATAAGCGCCCTCCCGTCCTACGAGCAGTACTTC. Translation: CASSFIISALPSYEQYF. Filled out from reference TRBV28 and TRBJ2-7, the complete variable domain reads DVKVTQSSRYLVKRTGEKVFLECVQDMDHENMFWYRQDPGLGLRLIYFSYDVKMKEKGDIPEGYSVSREKKERFSLILESASTNQTSMYLCASSFIISALPSYEQYFGPGTRLTVT.

The V gene is TRBV7-2, the J gene TRBJ2-2; a weak D match, TRBD2 (5 bases). V lost 11 bases, J lost 0 bases, and 13 bases lay in between. CDR3 length equals 14 residues. Germline CDR1 is SGHTA and CDR2 is FQGNSA. As DNA, the CDR3 is TGTGCCGGTGGAGGCAGGACGAACACCGGGGAGCTGTTTTTT. It codes for CAGGGRTNTGELFF.

V gene TRBV24-1 combines with J gene TRBJ2-3; no firm D call. Between the trimmed V and J ends, which lost 5 bases and 7 bases, there was a span of 6 bases. The CDR3 has 11 amino acids. Germline CDR1 KGHDR, CDR2 SFDVKD. CDR3 coding DNA: TGTGCCACCAGTGGAGGTTATACGCAGTATTTT. Residues: CATSGGYTQYF.

The CDR3 DNA sequence: TGTGCCAGCAGTTCCCCGGCAGGTCCGGAAGAGCAGTACTTC. It is translated as CASSSPAGPEEQYF. J is TRBJ2-7 and V is TRBV28; D is uncertain. This CDR3 is built from 14 residues. Germline CDR1 reads MDHEN; CDR2 reads SYDVKM. Trimming stripped 4 bases from V and 7 bases from J, with 17 bases between.

The chain has TRBV28 and TRBJ2-1; possible D gene TRBD1, 5 bases. The germline V and J ends were trimmed by 6 bases and 5 bases, with 20 bases remaining between them. Germline V gene lookup returns CDR1 MDHEN and CDR2 SYDVKM. CDR3 length: 16 residues. In nucleotides, the CDR3 is TGTGCCAGCAGAGATCTCGACAGAAAATTAGACAATGAGCAGTTCTTC. Its protein product is CASRDLDRKLDNEQFF.

This rearrangement joins TRBV7-3 to TRBJ1-1; D is uncertain. CDR3 length equals 14 residues. V lost 5 bases and J 5 bases, leaving 15 bases between the germline ends. Per the germline V gene, CDR1 is SGHTA and CDR2 is FQGTGA. The CDR3 DNA reads TGTGCCAGCAGCCCCCAACCCGGAGGAACTGAAGCTTTCTTT. Protein: CASSPQPGGTEAFF.

The chain is built from TRBV5-6 and TRBJ1-5, with D maybe TRBD1 (6 bases). The CDR3 contains 12 residues. V lost 4 bases to trimming and J lost 9 bases, with 11 bases between them. Germline loops: CDR1 SGHDT, CDR2 YYEEEE. The CDR3 nucleotides are TGTGCCAGCAGCACGGGGGGCCGGCCCCAGCATTTT. Protein: CASSTGGRPQHF.

This clone was recorded a few times. This chain uses TRBV5-1 with TRBJ1-1; TRBD1 is a possible D gene (6 bases). The CDR3 contains 12 residues. Per the germline V gene, CDR1 is SGHRS and CDR2 is YFSETQ. Trimming left V 3 bases short and J 5 bases short, with 8 bases between. DNA for the CDR3: TGCGCCAGCAGCTGGCAGGGGACTGAAGCTTTCTTT. The encoded protein is CASSWQGTEAFF.

This clone was recorded once. The chain joins TRBV6-5 to TRBJ2-2; D may be TRBD1 (5 bases). The CDR3 totals 15 residues. CDR1 is MNHEY and CDR2 is SVGAGI in the germline V gene. V was clipped by 6 bases and J by 4 bases, with 15 bases between them. CDR3: CASSRRQLGTGELFF. The CDR3 nucleotides read TGTGCCAGCAGCCGCCGACAGCTAGGCACCGGGGAGCTGTTTTTT.